This passage covers 14 T cell receptor beta chains from one sample sequenced in a study of graft-versus-host responses after intestinal transplantation. The assay was immunoSEQ multiplex PCR, and TCRdb's table has in-frame clones only and misses some. The data contain about 110,000 clones, about 93% of them seen just once; the ten biggest clones take up roughly 0.5%. No antigens are known for them. Material: unstimulated CD8+ T cells sorted from spleen or lymph node cells, obtained before intestinal transplant. The receptor set was obtained from a human donor who received an intestinal transplant.

V is TRBV5-4 and J is TRBJ2-2; D is undetermined. Germline V gives CDR1 SGHNT, CDR2 YYREEE (reference sequence). The CDR3 has 14 amino acids. Trimming removed 1 base from V and 6 bases from J, with 10 bases in between. The CDR3 DNA follows: TGTGCCAGCAGCTTGTATCTAGTGGCCGGGGAGCTGTTTTTT. Translating gives CASSLYLVAGELFF.

This chain joins TRBV4-2 and TRBJ2-3, with TRBD2 matching over 9 bases. Germline CDR1 is LGHNA and CDR2 is YNFKEQ. The CDR3 runs to 16 residues. V lost 0 bases and J lost 5; bases outside the gene matches: 6. The CDR3 protein is CASSQDPQREVDTQYF. For the CDR3, the DNA is TGTGCCAGCAGCCAAGATCCCCAGCGGGAGGTAGATACGCAGTATTTT.

The V gene is TRBV7-9, the J gene TRBJ1-2, with 8 positions matching TRBD1. Looked up from germline, CDR1 is SEHNR and CDR2 is FQNEAQ (reference sequence). The length of the CDR3 is 14 residues. V lost 5 bases, J lost 6 bases, and 8 bases stayed unmatched. The DNA of the CDR3 is TGTGCCAGCAGCATCGTAACAGGGGGACATGGCTACACCTTC. It yields the protein CASSIVTGGHGYTF.

The chain employs TRBV14 and TRBJ2-7; 10 bases agree with TRBD2. The V segment lost 4 bases and the J segment 4 bases; nucleotides outside the gene matches: 1. The V gene's germline CDR1 is SGHDN and CDR2 FVKESK. The CDR3 consists of 13 residues. The CDR3 region has the DNA TGTGCCAGCAGCCTTAGCGGGAGGTACGAGCAGTACTTC. Protein sequence: CASSLSGRYEQYF. The entire variable domain, with the rest obtained from reference TRBV14 and TRBJ2-7, is as follows: EAGVTQFPSHSVIEKGQTVTLRCDPISGHDNLYWYRRVMGKEIKFLLHFVKESKQDESGMPNNRFLAERTGGTYSTLKVQPAELEDSGVYFCASSLSGRYEQYFGPGTRLTVT.

The rearrangement joins TRBV27 to TRBJ1-2; D is uncertain. Trimming took 5 bases from V and 6 from J, leaving 13 bases between them. Germline CDR1 is MNHEY and CDR2 is SMNVEV (reference sequence). This CDR3 is built from 13 residues. The CDR3 loop reads CASSLGPLDGYTF. The CDR3 DNA reads TGTGCCAGCAGTCTGGGTCCACTCGATGGCTACACCTTC.

The chain couples TRBV6-5 to TRBJ2-5; the D is unclear. Germline CDR1 and CDR2: MNHEY and SVGAGI. CDR3 length: 16 residues. V shed 2 bases and J shed 1 base, with 14 bases lying between them. The CDR3 spells CASSYAADPRQETQYF. The CDR3 bases are TGTGCCAGCAGTTACGCCGCGGACCCTCGCCAAGAGACCCAGTACTTC.

The rearrangement links TRBV4-1 to TRBJ1-1, with TRBD1 identical over 7 bases. V was clipped by 6 bases and J by 4 bases; unmatched bases: 5. Germline assignment: CDR1 MGHRA and CDR2 YSYEKL. The CDR3 length is 13 residues. CDR3 region: CASRSTGATEAFF. CDR3 sequence (DNA): TGCGCCAGCAGATCAACAGGGGCCACTGAAGCTTTCTTT.

The chain joins TRBV4-1 to TRBJ1-4; no firm D call. There are 15 residues in the CDR3. In germline, CDR1 is MGHRA, CDR2 YSYEKL. Between the trimmed V and J ends, which lost 4 bases and 1 base, there was a span of 10 bases. This CDR3 is CASSPGPVTNEKLFF. As DNA, the CDR3 is TGCGCCAGCAGCCCTGGACCCGTAACTAATGAAAAACTGTTTTTT.

The chain has TRBV11-2 and TRBJ2-7; possibly TRBD2 for D (6 bases). V was clipped by 6 bases and J by 5 bases, with 14 bases between them. Per the germline V gene, CDR1 is SGHAT and CDR2 is FQNNGV. The CDR3 covers 13 residues. This CDR3 is CASRGLGTDEQYF. The CDR3 DNA sequence: TGTGCCAGCAGGGGGCTGGGGACTGACGAGCAGTACTTC.

The count of this clone is one. At one end, the junction sequence differs from germline, possibly due to a read error. The rearrangement uses TRBV7-7 and TRBJ2-7, with D perhaps matching TRBD1 or TRBD2 (5 bases each). This CDR3 region has 13 residues. Germline lookup yields CDR1 SSHAT and CDR2 FNYEAQ (reference sequence). The CDR3: CASTEGDGYEQYF. The CDR3 nucleotides are TGTGCTAGCACCGAAGGGGACGGATACGAGCAGTACTTC.

The V call is TRBV6-4, the J call TRBJ2-3; the D is unclear. The CDR3 spans 15 residues. Germline V CDR1 and CDR2: MRHNA, SNTAGT. The germline V and J ends were trimmed by 0 bases and 3 bases, with 10 bases remaining between them. CDR3 nucleotide sequence: TGTGCCAGCAGTGACTCGTCACTACGAACAGATACGCAGTATTTT. Encoded protein: CASSDSSLRTDTQYF.

The chain carries TRBV25-1 and TRBJ1-2; D call uncertain. The CDR3 extends over 13 amino acids. Germline V gene lookup returns CDR1 MGHDK and CDR2 SYGVNS. V was clipped by 2 bases and J by 2 bases, with 6 bases between them. The CDR3 DNA is TGTGCCAGCAGTGAACTAGGGAACTATGGCTACACCTTC. Its protein product is CASSELGNYGYTF.

The chain combines TRBV5-1 with TRBJ2-7; D ambiguous. The V end was cut by 0 bases, the J end by 0 bases, with 7 bases between. Germline assignment: CDR1 SGHRS and CDR2 YFSETQ. CDR3 size: 14 residues. The CDR3 reads CASSLERSSYEQYF. As DNA, the CDR3 is TGCGCCAGCAGCTTGGAACGGAGCTCCTACGAGCAGTACTTC.

V gene TRBV4-1 combines with J gene TRBJ2-5, with D possibly being TRBD2 (6 bases). Germline V gene sequence: CDR1 MGHRA, CDR2 YSYEKL. Trimming shortened V by 5 bases and J by 5 bases, and 18 bases separated the two germline ends. The CDR3 is made up of 15 amino acids. The CDR3 bases are TGCGCCAGCAGCACTTCGGACCTTGGGGGGGAGACCCAGTACTTC. Protein sequence: CASSTSDLGGETQYF.